This T cell receptor beta chain was sequenced during a study of human T cells and chemical hapten exposure. Across the study: Epicutaneous patch tests delivered 0.01% DPC to the upper back, with evaluation at 6 days. General observations from the study: No change in TCRs above 1 in 1000 frequency was produced by DPC sensitization.

A single record per CDR3 protein comes from TCRdb applying MiXCR to the RACE reads. Of about 120,000 distinct CDR3 sequences listed, 12% to 15% are singletons. Turning to this clonotype: The antigen remains undetermined.

Time point described: patch test 1, 2 weeks after DPC sensitization. Treatment specified: therapeutic diphenylcyclopropenone sensitization with weekly scalp DPC. At patch-test visits, sampling came before the patch test. Sequencing used whole blood, obtained in connection with sensitization to the hapten diphenylcyclopropenone (DPC). The source of this sequence is a man between 18 and 35 years old with alopecia areata. Some clones in this sample may be carry-over from other donors' samples.

The CDR3 is CSASLGYEQYF. Written as DNA, the CDR3 is TGCAGCGCCTCCCTAGGGTACGAGCAGTACTTC. This chain uses TRBV29-1 with TRBJ2-7; D unresolved. The germline V and J ends were trimmed by 7 bases and 4 bases, with 11 bases remaining between them. This CDR3 contains 11 residues. Looked up from germline, CDR1 is SQVTM and CDR2 is ANQGSEA.